This T cell receptor beta chain derives from a study of T cell responses to AZD1222 COVID-19 vaccine. The method was immunoSEQ multiplex PCR; TCRdb's version includes in-frame clones alone and lacks a portion of them. This table has about 140,000 clones, more than 85% appearing once. The J segment lost 6 bases and the V segment lost 4 bases, leaving 5 bases of the junction unmatched. This CDR3 is built from 14 residues. Per germline, CDR1 SNHLY and CDR2 FYNNEI. Turning to this clone: Its antigen is unidentified.

Whole-study findings and limits: Among the donors, most were white British and more were female, and clonal diversity was possibly underestimated. Samples come after the peak T cell response, not at day 14. Of spike-specific TCRs, nearly half reportedly target regions left unmutated in variants.

The chain uses TRBV2 and TRBJ1-5; 8 positions match TRBD1. The material was peripheral blood, obtained after recovery from COVID-19. This receptor was taken from an adult who had recovered from COVID-19. The CDR3 DNA is TGTGCCAGCAGTGGACAGGGGATTGTTCAGCCCCAGCATTTT. This sequence encodes CASSGQGIVQPQHF.